The rows below give T cell receptor beta chains drawn from one sample of a study of T cell responses to AZD1222 COVID-19 vaccine. TCRdb's table, derived via immunoSEQ multiplex PCR, lists solely in-frame clones and lacks some. The sample includes around 79,000 clones, about 90% of them seen just once. This sample comprised peripheral blood, obtained on day 0 of AZD1222 vaccination. Source of these receptors: an adult in good health. Both conserved end residues are part of each CDR3. The order of the fields is CDR3 length, V gene, CDR3 protein.

cdr3_length: 13
v_call: TRBV12-3/TRBV12-4
cdr3_aa: CASSLLELYGYTF

cdr3_length: 15
v_call: TRBV3-1/TRBV3-2
cdr3_aa: CASSQQGFNNSPLHF

cdr3_length: 13
v_call: TRBV6-1
cdr3_aa: CASSEGVVLRAFF

cdr3_length: 13
v_call: TRBV11-2
cdr3_aa: CASSLDRFYEQYF

cdr3_length: 16
v_call: TRBV5-4
cdr3_aa: CASSLVGQIANSPLHF

cdr3_length: 15
v_call: TRBV30
cdr3_aa: CAWKSGLAITDTQYF

cdr3_length: 15
v_call: TRBV19
cdr3_aa: CASSAKRTSGYEQYF

cdr3_length: 15
v_call: TRBV6-2/TRBV6-3
cdr3_aa: CASNPGGEGLDTQYF

cdr3_length: 15
v_call: TRBV2
cdr3_aa: CASSWTGTANTEAFF

cdr3_length: 13
v_call: TRBV7-2
cdr3_aa: CASSGEGNGELFF

cdr3_length: 13
v_call: TRBV12-3/TRBV12-4
cdr3_aa: CASSRTLNTEAFF

cdr3_length: 16
v_call: TRBV18
cdr3_aa: CASSPPSPPRIETQYF

cdr3_length: 17
v_call: TRBV7-8
cdr3_aa: CASSLAYGREYNQPQHF

cdr3_length: 13
v_call: TRBV11-2
cdr3_aa: CASSGPNNQPQHF

cdr3_length: 16
v_call: TRBV3-1/TRBV3-2
cdr3_aa: CASSPLGSGGYNEQFF

cdr3_length: 15
v_call: TRBV6-2/TRBV6-3
cdr3_aa: CASSRYFSGSYEQYF

cdr3_length: 13
v_call: TRBV6-5
cdr3_aa: CASRQGGGNTIYF

cdr3_length: 15
v_call: TRBV7-9
cdr3_aa: CASTSRDRDQETQYF

cdr3_length: 14
v_call: TRBV6-5
cdr3_aa: CASGIRGRNTEAFF

cdr3_length: 14
v_call: TRBV30
cdr3_aa: CAWSVGGSADTQYF

cdr3_length: 16
v_call: TRBV15
cdr3_aa: CATSRDRDPRNEKLFF

cdr3_length: 15
v_call: TRBV5-1
cdr3_aa: CASSLDPGTGAGYTF

cdr3_length: 14
v_call: TRBV3-1/TRBV3-2
cdr3_aa: CASSPGGSTEKLFF

cdr3_length: 12
v_call: TRBV4-3
cdr3_aa: CASSLDGGEAFF

cdr3_length: 15
v_call: TRBV19
cdr3_aa: CASSIEQSSNQPQHF

cdr3_length: 15
v_call: TRBV6-5
cdr3_aa: CASSYVSAVYTEAFF

cdr3_length: 13
v_call: TRBV12-5
cdr3_aa: CASGLPSITEAFF

cdr3_length: 15
v_call: TRBV7-2
cdr3_aa: CASSLGDRGVRPQHF

cdr3_length: 15
v_call: TRBV7-9
cdr3_aa: CASGKVVGAIYGYTF

cdr3_length: 15
v_call: TRBV19
cdr3_aa: CASTSGARDKNIQYF

cdr3_length: 15
v_call: TRBV6-5
cdr3_aa: CASTRSGTARDTIYF

cdr3_length: 14
v_call: TRBV6-5
cdr3_aa: CASSYSGGSDGYTF

cdr3_length: 17
v_call: TRBV19
cdr3_aa: CASSIDLATRPNYGYTF

cdr3_length: 13
v_call: TRBV30
cdr3_aa: CAWERNSGNTIYF

cdr3_length: 15
v_call: TRBV27
cdr3_aa: CASSYQAAMNTEAFF

cdr3_length: 12
v_call: TRBV7-7
cdr3_aa: CASSHRGGELFF

cdr3_length: 14
v_call: TRBV27
cdr3_aa: CASHWEASVYEQYF

cdr3_length: 13
v_call: TRBV14
cdr3_aa: CASSQVTTGELFF

cdr3_length: 17
v_call: TRBV19
cdr3_aa: CASSITPPGGEDEKLFF

cdr3_length: 14
v_call: TRBV18
cdr3_aa: CASSPQGAGNTIYF

cdr3_length: 12
v_call: TRBV18
cdr3_aa: CASSPLNTEAFF

cdr3_length: 10
v_call: TRBV25-1
cdr3_aa: CATSDYGYTF

cdr3_length: 13
v_call: TRBV6-6
cdr3_aa: CASSYPQEETQYF

cdr3_length: 13
v_call: TRBV5-1
cdr3_aa: CASSLTGSTEAFF

cdr3_length: 15
v_call: TRBV5-4
cdr3_aa: CASSGTGGRVYGYTF

cdr3_length: 13
v_call: TRBV11-3
cdr3_aa: CASSLGVADTQYF

cdr3_length: 13
v_call: TRBV30
cdr3_aa: CAWRRGEGYGYTF

cdr3_length: 13
v_call: TRBV19
cdr3_aa: CASSITGANVLTF

cdr3_length: 20
v_call: TRBV18
cdr3_aa: CASSPFRRTSGSRAYNEQFF

cdr3_length: 14
v_call: TRBV7-9
cdr3_aa: CASSRSGTNNEQFF

cdr3_length: 14
v_call: TRBV9
cdr3_aa: CASSGQGLRTGYTF

cdr3_length: 14
v_call: TRBV7-2
cdr3_aa: CASSLVAGAYEQYF